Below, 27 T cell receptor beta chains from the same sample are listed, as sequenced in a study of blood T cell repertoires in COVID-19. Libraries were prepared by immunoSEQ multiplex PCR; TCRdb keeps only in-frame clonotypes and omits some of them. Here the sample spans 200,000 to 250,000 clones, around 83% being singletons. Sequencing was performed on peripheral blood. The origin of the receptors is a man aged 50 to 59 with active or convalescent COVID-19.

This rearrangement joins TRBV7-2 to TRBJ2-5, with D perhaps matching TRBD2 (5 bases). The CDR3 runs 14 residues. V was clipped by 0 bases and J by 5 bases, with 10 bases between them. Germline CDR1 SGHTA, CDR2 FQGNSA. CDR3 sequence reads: CASSLAERRETQYF. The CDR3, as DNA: TGTGCCAGCAGCTTAGCGGAGCGGAGGGAGACCCAGTACTTC.

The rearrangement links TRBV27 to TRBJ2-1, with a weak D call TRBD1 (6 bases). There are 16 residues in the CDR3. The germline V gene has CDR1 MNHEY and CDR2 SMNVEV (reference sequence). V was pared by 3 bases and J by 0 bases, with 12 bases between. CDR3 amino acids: CASSLGRGGSYNEQFF. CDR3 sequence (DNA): TGTGCCAGCAGTTTGGGGCGAGGGGGCTCCTACAATGAGCAGTTCTTC.

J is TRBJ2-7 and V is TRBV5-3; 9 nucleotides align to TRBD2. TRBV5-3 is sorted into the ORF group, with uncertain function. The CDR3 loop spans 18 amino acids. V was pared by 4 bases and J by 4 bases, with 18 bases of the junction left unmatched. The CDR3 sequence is CARSPETDPGLAIYEQYF. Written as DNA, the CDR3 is TGTGCCAGAAGCCCAGAGACCGATCCGGGACTAGCTATTTACGAGCAGTACTTC.

In DNA form, the CDR3 reads TGTGCCATCGGTCGGACAGGGGGTGAGGAGACCCAGTACTTC. Translation: CAIGRTGGEETQYF. This chain links TRBV10-3 with TRBJ2-5, with 10 nucleotides matching TRBD1. With 8 bases clipped from V and 5 bases from J, the junction kept 8 bases outside the gene matches. The CDR3 has 14 amino acids. Per the germline V gene, CDR1 is ENHRY and CDR2 is SYGVKD.

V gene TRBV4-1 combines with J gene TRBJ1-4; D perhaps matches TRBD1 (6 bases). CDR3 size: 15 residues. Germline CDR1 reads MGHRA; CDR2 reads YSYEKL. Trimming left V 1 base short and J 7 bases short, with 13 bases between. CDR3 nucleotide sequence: TGCGCCAGCAGCCAAGTTGGGGGGGCAAGTGAAAAACTGTTTTTT. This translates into CASSQVGGASEKLFF.

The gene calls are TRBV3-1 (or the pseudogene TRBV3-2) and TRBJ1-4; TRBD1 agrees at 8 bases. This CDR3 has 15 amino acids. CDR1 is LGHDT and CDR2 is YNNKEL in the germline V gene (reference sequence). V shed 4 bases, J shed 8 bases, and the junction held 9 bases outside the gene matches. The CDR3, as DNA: TGTGCCAGCAGCCCGCAGGGGGCATCGGACGAAAAACTGTTTTTT. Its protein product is CASSPQGASDEKLFF.

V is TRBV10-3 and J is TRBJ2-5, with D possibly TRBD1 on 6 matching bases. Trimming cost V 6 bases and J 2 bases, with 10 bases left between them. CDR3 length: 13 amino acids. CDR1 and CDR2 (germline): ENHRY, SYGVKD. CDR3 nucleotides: TGTGCCATCAGCCGGGGACATCAAGAGACCCAGTACTTC. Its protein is CAISRGHQETQYF.

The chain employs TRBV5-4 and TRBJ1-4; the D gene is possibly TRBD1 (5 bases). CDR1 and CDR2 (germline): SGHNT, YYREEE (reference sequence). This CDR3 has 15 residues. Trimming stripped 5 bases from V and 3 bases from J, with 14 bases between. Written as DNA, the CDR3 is TGTGCCAGCAGTCTTGGGGACTCAGCTAATGAAAAACTGTTTTTT. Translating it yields CASSLGDSANEKLFF.

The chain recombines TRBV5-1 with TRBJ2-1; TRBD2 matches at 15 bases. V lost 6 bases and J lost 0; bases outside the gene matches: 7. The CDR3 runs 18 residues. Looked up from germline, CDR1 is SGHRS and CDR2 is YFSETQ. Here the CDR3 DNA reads TGCGCCAGCAACCCCGGGACTAGCGGGAGGAGCTCCTACAATGAGCAGTTCTTC. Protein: CASNPGTSGRSSYNEQFF.

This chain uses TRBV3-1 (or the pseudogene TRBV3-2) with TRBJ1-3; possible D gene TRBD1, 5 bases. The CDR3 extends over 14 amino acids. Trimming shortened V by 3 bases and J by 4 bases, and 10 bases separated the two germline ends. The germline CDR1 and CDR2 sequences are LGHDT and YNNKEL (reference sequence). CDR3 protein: CASSQQGRGNTIYF. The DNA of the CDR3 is TGTGCCAGCAGCCAGCAGGGAAGGGGAAACACCATATATTTT.

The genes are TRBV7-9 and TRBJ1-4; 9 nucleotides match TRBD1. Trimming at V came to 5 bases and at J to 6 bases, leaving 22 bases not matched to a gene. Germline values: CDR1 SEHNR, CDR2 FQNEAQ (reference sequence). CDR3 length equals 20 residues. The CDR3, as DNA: TGTGCCAGCAGCACCCAATGGACAGGGGATTTGATCTTCGAGGATGAAAAACTGTTTTTT. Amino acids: CASSTQWTGDLIFEDEKLFF.

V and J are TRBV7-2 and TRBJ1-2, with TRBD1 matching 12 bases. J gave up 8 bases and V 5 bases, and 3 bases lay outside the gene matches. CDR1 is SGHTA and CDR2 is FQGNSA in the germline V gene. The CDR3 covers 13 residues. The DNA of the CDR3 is TGTGCCAGCAGCCTTGGGACAGGGGGCGGCTACACCTTC. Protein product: CASSLGTGGGYTF.

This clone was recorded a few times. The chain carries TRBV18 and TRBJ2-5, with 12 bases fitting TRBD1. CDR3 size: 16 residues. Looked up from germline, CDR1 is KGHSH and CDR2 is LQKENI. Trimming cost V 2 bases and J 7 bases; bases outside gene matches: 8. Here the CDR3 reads CASSPKGQGARVTQYF. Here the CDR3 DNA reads TGTGCCAGCTCACCAAAGGGACAGGGGGCCAGGGTGACCCAGTACTTC.

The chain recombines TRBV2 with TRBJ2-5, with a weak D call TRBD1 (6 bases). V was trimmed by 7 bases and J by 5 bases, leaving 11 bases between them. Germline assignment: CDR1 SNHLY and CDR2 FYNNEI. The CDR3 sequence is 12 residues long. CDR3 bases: TGTGCCAGCATCAGCACAGGGGAGACCCAGTACTTC. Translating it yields CASISTGETQYF.

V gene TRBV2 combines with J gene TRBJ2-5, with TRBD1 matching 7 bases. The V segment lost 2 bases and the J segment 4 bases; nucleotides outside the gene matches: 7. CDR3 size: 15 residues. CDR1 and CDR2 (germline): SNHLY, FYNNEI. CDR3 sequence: CASSETQGSTETQYF. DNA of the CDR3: TGTGCCAGCAGTGAAACACAGGGGAGTACAGAGACCCAGTACTTC.

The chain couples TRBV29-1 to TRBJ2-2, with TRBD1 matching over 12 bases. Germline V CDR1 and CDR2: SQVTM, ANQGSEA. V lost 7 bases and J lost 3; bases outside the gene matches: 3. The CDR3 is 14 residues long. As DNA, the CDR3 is TGCAGCGCCGGGACAGGGGGCGACACCGGGGAGCTGTTTTTT. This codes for CSAGTGGDTGELFF.

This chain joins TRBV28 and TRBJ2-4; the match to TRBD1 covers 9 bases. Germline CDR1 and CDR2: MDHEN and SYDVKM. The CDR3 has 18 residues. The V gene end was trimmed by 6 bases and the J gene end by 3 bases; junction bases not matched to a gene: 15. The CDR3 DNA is TGTGCCAGCAGCTCGGACAGGGGAAGGCTTATAGGCAAAAACATTCAGTACTTC. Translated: CASSSDRGRLIGKNIQYF. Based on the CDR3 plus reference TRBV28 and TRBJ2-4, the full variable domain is DVKVTQSSRYLVKRTGEKVFLECVQDMDHENMFWYRQDPGLGLRLIYFSYDVKMKEKGDIPEGYSVSREKKERFSLILESASTNQTSMYLCASSSDRGRLIGKNIQYFGAGTRLSVL.

CDR3 sequence: CSAFTGQKYGYTF. The CDR3 DNA follows: TGCAGCGCTTTCACGGGACAGAAGTATGGCTACACCTTC. This chain joins TRBV29-1 and TRBJ1-2, with 7 bases fitting TRBD1. V shed 7 bases and J 5 bases; nucleotides not matched to a gene: 10. CDR1 SQVTM and CDR2 ANQGSEA come from the germline V gene. The CDR3 is 13 residues long.

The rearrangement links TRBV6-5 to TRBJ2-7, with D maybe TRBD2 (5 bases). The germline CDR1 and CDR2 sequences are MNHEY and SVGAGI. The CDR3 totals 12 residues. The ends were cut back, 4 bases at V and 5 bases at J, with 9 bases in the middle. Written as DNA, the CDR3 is TGTGCCAGCAGTTTAGTGGAGGACGAGCAGTACTTC. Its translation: CASSLVEDEQYF.

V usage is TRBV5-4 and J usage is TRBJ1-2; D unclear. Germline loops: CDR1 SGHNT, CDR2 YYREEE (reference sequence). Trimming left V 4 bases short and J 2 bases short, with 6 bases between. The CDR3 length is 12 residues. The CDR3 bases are TGTGCCAGCAGCCTAGAGAACTATGGCTACACCTTC. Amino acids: CASSLENYGYTF.

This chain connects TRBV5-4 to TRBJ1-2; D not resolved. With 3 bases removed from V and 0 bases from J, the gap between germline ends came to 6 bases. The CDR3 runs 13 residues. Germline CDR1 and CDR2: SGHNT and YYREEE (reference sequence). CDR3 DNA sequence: TGTGCCAGCAGCTCACACCCTAACTATGGCTACACCTTC. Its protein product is CASSSHPNYGYTF.

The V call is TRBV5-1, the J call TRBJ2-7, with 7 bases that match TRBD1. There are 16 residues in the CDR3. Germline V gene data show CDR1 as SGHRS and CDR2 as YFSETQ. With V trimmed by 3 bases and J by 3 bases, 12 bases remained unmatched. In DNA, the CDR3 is TGCGCCAGCAGCTCTCCCCGGGACAGAGGTGACTACGAGCAGTACGTC. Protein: CASSSPRDRGDYEQYV.

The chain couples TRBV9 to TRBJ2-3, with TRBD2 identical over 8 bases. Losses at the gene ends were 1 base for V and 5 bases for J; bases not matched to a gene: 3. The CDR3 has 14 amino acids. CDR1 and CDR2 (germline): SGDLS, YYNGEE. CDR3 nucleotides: TGTGCCAGCAGCGTATCCGGGAGGGAAGATACGCAGTATTTT. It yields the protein CASSVSGREDTQYF.

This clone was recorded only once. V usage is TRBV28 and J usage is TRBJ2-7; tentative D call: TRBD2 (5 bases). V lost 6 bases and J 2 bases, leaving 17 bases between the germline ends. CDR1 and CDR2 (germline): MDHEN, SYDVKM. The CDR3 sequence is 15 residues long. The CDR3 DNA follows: TGTGCCAGCAGCCCCGGACTCTCGGCCACCTACGAGCAGTACTTC. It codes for CASSPGLSATYEQYF.

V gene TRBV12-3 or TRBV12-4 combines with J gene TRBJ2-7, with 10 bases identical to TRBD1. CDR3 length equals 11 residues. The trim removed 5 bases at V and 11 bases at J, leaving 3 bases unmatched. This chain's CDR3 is CASSLGQGEYF. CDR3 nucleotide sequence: TGTGCCAGCAGTCTCGGACAGGGGGAGTACTTC.

CDR3 residues: CASSRSRVLAKNIQYF. CDR3 DNA sequence: TGTGCCAGCAGCAGATCCCGGGTACTAGCCAAAAACATTCAGTACTTC. V gene TRBV21-1 combines with J gene TRBJ2-4; the D call of TRBD2 is as the table states it, not checked on the DNA. TRBV21-1 is shown as a pseudogene. The CDR3 spans 16 residues.

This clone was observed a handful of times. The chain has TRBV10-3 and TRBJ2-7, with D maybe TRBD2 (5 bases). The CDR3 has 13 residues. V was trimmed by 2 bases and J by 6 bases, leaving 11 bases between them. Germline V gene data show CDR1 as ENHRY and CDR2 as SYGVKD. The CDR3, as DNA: TGTGCCATCAGTGAGGGGGAGTCTGGCGAGCAGTACTTC. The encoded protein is CAISEGESGEQYF.